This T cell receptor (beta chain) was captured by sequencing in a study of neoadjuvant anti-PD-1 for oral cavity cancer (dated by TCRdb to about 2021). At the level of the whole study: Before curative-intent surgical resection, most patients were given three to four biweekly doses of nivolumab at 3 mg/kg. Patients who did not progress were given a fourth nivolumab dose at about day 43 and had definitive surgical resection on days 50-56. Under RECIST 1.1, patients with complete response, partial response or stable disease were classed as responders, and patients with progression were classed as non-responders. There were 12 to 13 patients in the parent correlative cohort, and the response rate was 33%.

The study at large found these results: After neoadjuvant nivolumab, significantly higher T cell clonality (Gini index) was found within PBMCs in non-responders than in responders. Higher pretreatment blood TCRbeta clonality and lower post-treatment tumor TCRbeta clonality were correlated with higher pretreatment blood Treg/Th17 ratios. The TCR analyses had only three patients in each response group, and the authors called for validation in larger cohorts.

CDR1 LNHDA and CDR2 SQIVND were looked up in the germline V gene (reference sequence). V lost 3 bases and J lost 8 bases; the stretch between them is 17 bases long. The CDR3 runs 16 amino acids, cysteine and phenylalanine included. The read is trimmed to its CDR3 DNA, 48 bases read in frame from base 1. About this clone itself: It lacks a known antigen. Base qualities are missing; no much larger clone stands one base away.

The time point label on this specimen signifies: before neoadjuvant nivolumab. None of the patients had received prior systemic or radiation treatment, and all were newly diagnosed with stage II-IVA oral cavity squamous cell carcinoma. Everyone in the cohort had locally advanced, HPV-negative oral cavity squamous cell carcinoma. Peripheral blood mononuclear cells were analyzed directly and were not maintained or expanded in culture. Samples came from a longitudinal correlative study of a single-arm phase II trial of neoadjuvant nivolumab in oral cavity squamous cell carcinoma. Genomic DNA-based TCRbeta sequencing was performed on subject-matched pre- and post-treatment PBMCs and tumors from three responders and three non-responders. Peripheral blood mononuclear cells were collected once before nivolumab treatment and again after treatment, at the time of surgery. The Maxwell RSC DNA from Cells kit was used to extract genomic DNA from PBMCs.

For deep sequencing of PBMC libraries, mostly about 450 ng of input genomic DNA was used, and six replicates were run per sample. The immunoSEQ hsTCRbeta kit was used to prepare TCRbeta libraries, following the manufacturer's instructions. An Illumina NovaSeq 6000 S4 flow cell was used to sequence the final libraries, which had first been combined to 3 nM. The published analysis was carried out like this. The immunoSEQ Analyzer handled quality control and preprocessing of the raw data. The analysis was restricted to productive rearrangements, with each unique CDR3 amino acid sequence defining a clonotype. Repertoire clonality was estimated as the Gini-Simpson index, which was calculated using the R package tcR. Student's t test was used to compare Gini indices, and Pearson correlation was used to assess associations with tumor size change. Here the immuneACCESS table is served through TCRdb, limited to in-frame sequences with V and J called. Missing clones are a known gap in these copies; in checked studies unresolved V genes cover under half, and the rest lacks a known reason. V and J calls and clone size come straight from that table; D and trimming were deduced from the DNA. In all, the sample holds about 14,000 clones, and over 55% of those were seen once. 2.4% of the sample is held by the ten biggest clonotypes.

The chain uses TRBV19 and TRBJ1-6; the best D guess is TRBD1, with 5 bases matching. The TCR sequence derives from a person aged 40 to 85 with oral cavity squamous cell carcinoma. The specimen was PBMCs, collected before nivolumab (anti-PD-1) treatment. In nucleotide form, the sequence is TGTGCCAGTAGTATGAAAAGGGGCCCAGAGGATTCACCCCTCCACTTT. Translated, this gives CASSMKRGPEDSPLHF.